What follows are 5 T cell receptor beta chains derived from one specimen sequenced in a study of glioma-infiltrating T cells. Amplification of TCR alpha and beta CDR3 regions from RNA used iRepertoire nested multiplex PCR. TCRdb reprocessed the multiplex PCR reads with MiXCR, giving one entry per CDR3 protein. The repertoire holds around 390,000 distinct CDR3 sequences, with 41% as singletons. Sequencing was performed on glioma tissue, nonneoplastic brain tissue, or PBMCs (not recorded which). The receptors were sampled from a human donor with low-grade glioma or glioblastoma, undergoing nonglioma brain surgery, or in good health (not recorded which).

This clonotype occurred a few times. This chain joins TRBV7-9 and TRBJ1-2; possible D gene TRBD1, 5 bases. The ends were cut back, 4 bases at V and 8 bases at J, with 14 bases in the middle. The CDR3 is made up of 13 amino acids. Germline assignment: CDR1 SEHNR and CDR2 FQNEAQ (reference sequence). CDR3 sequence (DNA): TGTGCCAGCAGCTCAGCTGGGACGGAGGGCTACACCTTC. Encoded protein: CASSSAGTEGYTF. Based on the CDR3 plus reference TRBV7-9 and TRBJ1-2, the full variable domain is DTGVSQNPRHKITKRGQNVTFRCDPISEHNRLYWYRQTLGQGPEFLTYFQNEAQLEKSRLLSDRFSAERPKGSFSTLEIQRTEQGDSAMYLCASSSAGTEGYTFGSGTRLTVV.

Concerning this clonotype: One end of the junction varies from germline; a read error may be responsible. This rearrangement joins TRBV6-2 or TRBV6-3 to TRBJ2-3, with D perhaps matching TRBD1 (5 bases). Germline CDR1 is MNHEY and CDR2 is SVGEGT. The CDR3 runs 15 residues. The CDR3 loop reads CASRSPIRGTGTQYF. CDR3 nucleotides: TGTGCCAGCAGGTCACCGATACGAGGAACAGGTACGCAGTATTTT.

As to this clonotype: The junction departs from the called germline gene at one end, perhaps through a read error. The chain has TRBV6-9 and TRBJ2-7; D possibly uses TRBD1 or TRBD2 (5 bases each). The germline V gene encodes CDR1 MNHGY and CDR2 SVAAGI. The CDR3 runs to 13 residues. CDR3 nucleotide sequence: TGTGCCAGCAGTTACAACTCTCGGGGCGAGAAGTACTTC. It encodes CASSYNSRGEKYF.

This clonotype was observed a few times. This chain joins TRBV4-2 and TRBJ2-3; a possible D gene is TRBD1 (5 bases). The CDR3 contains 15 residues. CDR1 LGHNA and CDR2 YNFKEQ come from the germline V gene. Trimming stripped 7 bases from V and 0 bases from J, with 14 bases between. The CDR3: CASNPRAGSTDTQYF. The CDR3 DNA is TGTGCCAGCAACCCCAGGGCAGGCAGCACAGATACGCAGTATTTT.

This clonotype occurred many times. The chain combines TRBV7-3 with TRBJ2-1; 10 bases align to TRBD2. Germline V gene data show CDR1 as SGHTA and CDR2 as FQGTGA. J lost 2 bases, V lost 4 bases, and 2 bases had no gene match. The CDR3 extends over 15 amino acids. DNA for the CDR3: TGTGCCAGCAGCTACCTAGCGGGAGCCTACAATGAGCAGTTCTTC. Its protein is CASSYLAGAYNEQFF. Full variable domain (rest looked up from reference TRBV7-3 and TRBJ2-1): GAGVSQTPSNKVTEKGKYVELRCDPISGHTALYWYRQSLGQGPEFLIYFQGTGAADDSGLPNDRFFAVRPEGSVSTLKIQRTERGDSAVYLCASSYLAGAYNEQFFGPGTRLTVL.